The 15 T cell receptor beta chains given below trace back to one sample, sequenced in a study of T cell responses to AZD1222 COVID-19 vaccine listed by TCRdb under 2021. Per the publication, the time point label means: baseline before first vaccination. The method behind the library was the immunoSEQ multiplex PCR assay. The table was pulled from immuneACCESS by TCRdb, which kept in-frame rearrangements only. Such tables lose some clones; where checked, under half of the loss comes from unresolved V genes, and the rest has no known cause. Counted in this sample were some 96,000 clones; about 85% of them appeared once. The ten largest clones capture around 1.8% of the sample. The sequences come from peripheral blood, collected on day 0 of AZD1222 vaccination. Receptors were obtained from an adult in good health.

The gene calls are TRBV10-1 and TRBJ2-7; tentatively, D is TRBD1 (5 bases). This CDR3 is 15 amino acids long. V lost 4 bases, J lost 5 bases, and 18 bases lay in between. Looked up from germline, CDR1 is WNHNN and CDR2 is SYGVQD (reference sequence). The CDR3 protein is CASSGDGAAEDEQYF. The CDR3 DNA reads as TGCGCCAGCAGTGGCGATGGGGCCGCTGAGGACGAGCAGTACTTC.

This clone was observed a handful of times. The V gene is TRBV5-4, the J gene TRBJ1-2, with 11 bases matching TRBD1. Germline-derived CDR1 and CDR2 are SGHNT and YYREEE (reference sequence). The CDR3 extends over 14 amino acids. Trimming cost V 5 bases and J 2 bases; bases outside gene matches: 2. The CDR3 DNA follows: TGTGCCAGCAGGGACAGGGGGCCGAACTATGGCTACACCTTC. Amino acid sequence: CASRDRGPNYGYTF.

This rearrangement joins TRBV12-3 or TRBV12-4 to TRBJ1-2, with 7 positions matching TRBD1. The CDR3 loop spans 13 amino acids. The junction had 4 bases not matched to a gene; V was cut back by 7 bases and J by 2 bases. CDR3 nucleotide sequence: TGTGCCAGCACCCCGGGACAGAACTATGGCTACACCTTC. Residues: CASTPGQNYGYTF.

This chain joins TRBV4-3 and TRBJ2-3; TRBD1 matches at 8 bases. This CDR3 region has 14 residues. Germline-derived CDR1 and CDR2 are LGHNA and YSLEER. Germline trimming cut 4 bases from V and 4 bases from J; bases unmatched to any gene: 4. In DNA, the CDR3 is TGCGCCAGCAGCCCAGGACAGGGAGCAGATACGCAGTATTTT. Translating gives CASSPGQGADTQYF.

The gene calls are TRBV9 and TRBJ1-2; D uncertain. Trimming took 5 bases from V and 3 from J, leaving 20 bases between them. This CDR3 comprises 16 residues. Germline CDR1 is SGDLS and CDR2 is YYNGEE. This CDR3 is CASSTPYKVIDYGYTF. For the CDR3, the DNA is TGTGCCAGCAGTACCCCCTATAAGGTGATCGACTATGGCTACACCTTC. The variable domain in full, completed from reference TRBV9 and TRBJ1-2, reads DSGVTQTPKHLITATGQRVTLRCSPRSGDLSVYWYQQSLDQGLQFLIQYYNGEERAKGNILERFSAQQFPDLHSELNLSSLELGDSALYFCASSTPYKVIDYGYTFGSGTRLTVV.

This chain uses TRBV7-9 with TRBJ1-3, with D perhaps TRBD1 (6 bases). Trimming took off 3 bases at V and 8 bases at J, with 14 bases between the two ends. In germline, CDR1 is SEHNR, CDR2 FQNEAQ (reference sequence). CDR3 length: 14 amino acids. CDR3 DNA sequence: TGTGCCAGCAGCTTCACAGGGCGCAACCACACCATATATTTT. Translated: CASSFTGRNHTIYF.

The chain joins TRBV7-3 to TRBJ1-2; D is unresolved. The CDR3 contains 13 residues. Germline CDR1 SGHTA, CDR2 FQGTGA. V dropped 5 bases and J dropped 8 bases, with 15 bases sitting between them. In nucleotides, the CDR3 is TGTGCCAGCAGCGCGGACCCATCTGGGGGCTACACCTTC. Translated, it gives CASSADPSGGYTF.

This chain joins TRBV27 and TRBJ2-3, with D unresolved. Germline V gives CDR1 MNHEY, CDR2 SMNVEV (reference sequence). The CDR3 covers 13 residues. Trimming stripped 2 bases from V and 4 bases from J, with 7 bases between. In DNA, the CDR3 is TGTGCCAGCAGTTTAAGTGGGTCAGATACGCAGTATTTT. Amino acid sequence: CASSLSGSDTQYF.

The V and J genes are TRBV27 and TRBJ1-1, with D unclear. Trimming stripped 3 bases from V and 4 bases from J, with 12 bases between. This CDR3 region has 14 residues. The germline V gene has CDR1 MNHEY and CDR2 SMNVEV (reference sequence). Written as DNA, the CDR3 is TGTGCCAGCAGTTTGGAACAGAAAAGCACTGAAGCTTTCTTT. Translating gives CASSLEQKSTEAFF.

The chain has TRBV29-1 and TRBJ2-3; 12 bases align to TRBD2. After removal of 6 bases from V and 6 bases from J, the junction contained 13 bases not matched to a gene. Germline lookup yields CDR1 SQVTM and CDR2 ANQGSEA. This CDR3 is built from 16 residues. As DNA, the CDR3 is TGCAGCGTCAAACCCCCGGCTAGCGGGAGGGGGGATACGCAGTATTTT. Its protein product is CSVKPPASGRGDTQYF.

CDR3 nucleotides: TGCAGCGTTACACAACGGGAACTATTTAACTATGGCTACACCTTC. Encoded protein: CSVTQRELFNYGYTF. The chain is built from TRBV29-1 and TRBJ1-2; D is uncertain. The CDR3 spans 15 residues. Trimming left V 5 bases short and J 1 base short, with 17 bases between. From germline, CDR1 is SQVTM and CDR2 ANQGSEA.

The chain joins TRBV28 to TRBJ2-7, with 8 bases identical to TRBD1. With 5 bases clipped from V and 3 bases from J, the junction kept 9 bases outside the gene matches. Germline values: CDR1 MDHEN, CDR2 SYDVKM. This CDR3 region has 15 residues. CDR3 in DNA: TGTGCCAGCAGTCACGAAAGACAGGGGTTCTACGAGCAGTACTTC. This gives the protein CASSHERQGFYEQYF.

V and J are TRBV2 and TRBJ2-1; 8 bases are a match to TRBD1. V was pared by 10 bases and J by 2 bases, with 7 bases of the junction left unmatched. The CDR3 runs to 14 residues. Germline V CDR1 and CDR2: SNHLY, FYNNEI. The CDR3 DNA reads as TGTGCCACCTTGGGACAGGCCGCCTACAATGAGCAGTTCTTC. Translated, it gives CATLGQAAYNEQFF. The full variable domain, with the rest looked up from reference TRBV2 and TRBJ2-1, is EPEVTQTPSHQVTQMGQEVILRCVPISNHLYFYWYRQILGQKVEFLVSFYNNEISEKSEIFDDQFSVERPDGSNFTLKIRSTKLEDSAMYFCATLGQAAYNEQFFGPGTRLTVL.

J is TRBJ2-5 and V is TRBV5-1; a possible D gene is TRBD2 (6 bases). V was pared by 3 bases and J by 1 base, with 16 bases between. CDR3 size: 16 residues. Germline loops: CDR1 SGHRS, CDR2 YFSETQ. The CDR3 loop reads CASSSGVALGQETQYF. DNA for the CDR3: TGCGCCAGCAGCTCGGGGGTCGCTCTGGGCCAAGAGACCCAGTACTTC.

V is TRBV4-3 and J is TRBJ2-7, with 9 bases fitting TRBD1. The germline V gene encodes CDR1 LGHNA and CDR2 YSLEER. Trimming cost V 4 bases and J 3 bases; bases outside gene matches: 10. This CDR3 has 16 residues. The CDR3, as DNA: TGCGCCAGCAGCCCTTCCGGACAGGGGATTAGCTACGAGCAGTACTTC. Encoded protein: CASSPSGQGISYEQYF.